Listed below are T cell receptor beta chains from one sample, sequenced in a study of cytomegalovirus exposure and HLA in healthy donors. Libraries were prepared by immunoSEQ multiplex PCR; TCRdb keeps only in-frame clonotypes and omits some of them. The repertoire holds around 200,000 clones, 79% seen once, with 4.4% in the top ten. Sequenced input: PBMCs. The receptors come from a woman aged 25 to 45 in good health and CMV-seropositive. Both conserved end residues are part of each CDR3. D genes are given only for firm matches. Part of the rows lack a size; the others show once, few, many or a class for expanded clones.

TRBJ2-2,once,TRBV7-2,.,CASSPLGRMRSGELFF,TGTGCCAGCAGCCCCCTCGGCCGAATGAGGTCCGGGGAGCTGTTTTTT
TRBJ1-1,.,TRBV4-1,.,CASSLSPGDMNTEAFF,TGCGCCAGCAGCCTGTCGCCAGGGGATATGAACACTGAAGCTTTCTTT
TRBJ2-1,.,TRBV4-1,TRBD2,CASSQDRRTSGYNHEQFF,TGCGCCAGCAGCCAAGATAGGAGGACTAGCGGGTATAACCATGAGCAGTTCTTC
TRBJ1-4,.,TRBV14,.,CASSQERVGVNEKLFF,TGTGCCAGCAGCCAAGAGAGGGTGGGCGTTAATGAAAAACTGTTTTTT
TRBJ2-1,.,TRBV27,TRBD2,CASSFETSYEQFF,TGTGCCAGCAGTTTCGAGACTAGCTATGAGCAGTTCTTC
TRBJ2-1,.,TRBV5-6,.,CASSFVSNEQFF,TGTGCCAGCAGCTTCGTCTCCAATGAGCAGTTCTTC
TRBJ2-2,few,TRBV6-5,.,CASSQTRNTGELFF,TGTGCCAGCAGCCAGACACGGAACACCGGGGAGCTGTTTTTT
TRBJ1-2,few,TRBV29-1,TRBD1,CSVEDLGGGRGYTF,TGCAGCGTTGAAGACTTAGGGGGCGGCCGTGGCTACACCTTC
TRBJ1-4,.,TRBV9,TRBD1,CASSFGLTQGALGEKLFF,TGTGCCAGCAGCTTCGGACTAACACAGGGGGCGCTGGGTGAAAAACTGTTTTTT
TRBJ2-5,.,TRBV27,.,CASSLRGSWTQYF,TGTGCCAGCAGTTTACGAGGGTCGTGGACCCAGTACTTC